This entry lists 26 T cell receptor beta chains sequenced from one sample in a study of patients and donors after allogeneic stem cell transplantation. TCRdb used MiXCR to reprocess the RT-PCR reads, holding one entry per CDR3 protein. The sample lists roughly 960,000 distinct CDR3 sequences, approximately 18% occurring once. Sequencing input: blood, either unsorted or a sorted T cell fraction (not recorded which). These receptors all come from a human donor who was either an allogeneic HSCT recipient or a stem cell or donor lymphocyte infusion donor (not recorded which). It is not recorded whose cells these are; they may come from a transplant donor.

The V and J genes are TRBV7-2 and TRBJ2-2; D possibly corresponds to TRBD1 (6 bases). Germline V gene data show CDR1 as SGHTA and CDR2 as FQGNSA. The CDR3 sequence is 15 residues long. Trimming left V 2 bases short and J 2 bases short, with 9 bases between. CDR3 in amino acids: CASSLKGVNTGELFF. CDR3 DNA: TGTGCCAGCAGCTTAAAGGGGGTTAACACCGGGGAGCTGTTTTTT.

This clonotype was picked up a small number of times. V gene TRBV5-1 combines with J gene TRBJ1-1; D is unclear. In germline, CDR1 is SGHRS, CDR2 YFSETQ. The CDR3 sequence is 13 residues long. Trimming took 5 bases from V and 0 from J, leaving 8 bases between them. CDR3 amino acids: CASSFEMNTEAFF. CDR3 in DNA: TGCGCCAGCAGTTTTGAAATGAACACTGAAGCTTTCTTT.

This clonotype was seen a few times. This rearrangement joins TRBV7-2 to TRBJ2-5; TRBD1 aligns across 9 bases. Germline values: CDR1 SGHTA, CDR2 FQGNSA. The junction had 9 bases not matched to a gene; V was cut back by 5 bases and J by 2 bases. This CDR3 comprises 16 residues. The CDR3 sequence is CASSPTHRGRQETQYF. The CDR3 DNA reads as TGTGCCAGCAGCCCTACTCACAGGGGGCGGCAAGAGACCCAGTACTTC.

J is TRBJ2-2 and V is TRBV19; a possible D gene is TRBD2 (6 bases). Germline CDR1 is LNHDA and CDR2 is SQIVND (reference sequence). There are 13 residues in the CDR3. V was cut by 8 bases and J by 6 bases, with 13 bases left in between. CDR3 nucleotide sequence: TGTGCCAGTGGAGGGACGGCGGCCGGGGAGCTGTTTTTT. It is translated as CASGGTAAGELFF.

This sequence joins TRBV12-3 or TRBV12-4 and TRBJ2-7, with D perhaps matching TRBD1 or TRBD2 (6 bases each). The CDR3 covers 15 residues. V lost 6 bases and J 3 bases, leaving 18 bases between the germline ends. In DNA, the CDR3 is TGTGCCAGCAGCAGTTATATCGGGGGCTTCTACGAGCAGTACTTC. It encodes CASSSYIGGFYEQYF.

The sample holds a few counts of this clonotype. A read error may account for a junction end that differs from germline. The V call is TRBV25-1, the J call TRBJ2-3; maybe TRBD2 (6 bases). The CDR3 is 11 residues long. CDR1 and CDR2 (germline): MGHDK, SYGVNS. CDR3 bases: TGTGCCAGCAGTGAGGCGGGGCGGCGCTGGTTT. Its translation is CASSEAGRRWF.

The chain uses TRBV5-1 and TRBJ1-2; D unclear. The V end was cut by 4 bases, the J end by 5 bases, with 15 bases between. The CDR3 loop spans 14 amino acids. Looked up from germline, CDR1 is SGHRS and CDR2 is YFSETQ. The DNA for the CDR3 is TGCGCCAGCAGCCTGACGGGTTGGGAGTATGGCTACACCTTC. Amino acid sequence: CASSLTGWEYGYTF. Variable domain in full (rest from reference TRBV5-1 and TRBJ1-2): KAGVTQTPRYLIKTRGQQVTLSCSPISGHRSVSWYQQTPGQGLQFLFEYFSETQRNKGNFPGRFSGRQFSNSRSEMNVSTLELGDSALYLCASSLTGWEYGYTFGSGTRLTVV.

This chain links TRBV7-9 with TRBJ1-5, with D tentatively TRBD1 (5 bases). From germline, CDR1 is SEHNR and CDR2 FQNEAQ (reference sequence). Deletions cut 3 bases from V and 1 base from J, with 16 bases between. The CDR3 has 17 residues. DNA of the CDR3: TGTGCCAGCAGCTTTCCCCCTGGGTCAGGGAGCAATCAGCCCCAGCATTTT. The encoded protein is CASSFPPGSGSNQPQHF.

This clonotype turned up a few times. The rearrangement uses TRBV11-2 and TRBJ2-7; TRBD1 is a possible D gene (6 bases). The CDR3 contains 14 residues. The germline V and J ends were trimmed by 7 bases and 1 base, with 14 bases remaining between them. Germline V gene sequence: CDR1 SGHAT, CDR2 FQNNGV. CDR3 in DNA: TGTGCCAGCAATCCTCCGGGACATTCCTACGAGCAGTACTTC. It codes for CASNPPGHSYEQYF. Full variable domain (missing parts from reference TRBV11-2 and TRBJ2-7): EAGVAQSPRYKIIEKRQSVAFWCNPISGHATLYWYQQILGQGPKLLIQFQNNGVVDDSQLPKDRFSAERLKGVDSTLKIQPAKLEDSAVYLCASNPPGHSYEQYFGPGTRLTVT.

J is TRBJ1-5 and V is TRBV20-1; 7 bases are a match to TRBD1. This CDR3 has 12 residues. The trim removed 5 bases at V and 4 bases at J, leaving 2 bases unmatched. Germline V CDR1 and CDR2: DFQATT, SNEGSKA (reference sequence). CDR3 nucleotides: TGCAGTGCTCGGGACAGAAATCAGCCCCAGCATTTT. Its translation is CSARDRNQPQHF.

The table lists this clonotype with many counts. This rearrangement joins TRBV12-3 or TRBV12-4 to TRBJ2-7; the D gene is possibly TRBD1 (6 bases). V lost 4 bases and J 2 bases, leaving 15 bases between the germline ends. CDR3 length equals 15 residues. Here the CDR3 DNA reads TGTGCCAGCAGTTCCCCGGGACACGGCACCTACGAGCAGTACTTC. Residues: CASSSPGHGTYEQYF.

This clonotype showed up many times. This sequence joins TRBV12-3 or TRBV12-4 and TRBJ2-5, with D perhaps matching TRBD1 (5 bases). The CDR3 is made up of 14 amino acids. Between the trimmed V and J ends, which lost 2 bases and 4 bases, there was a span of 11 bases. The CDR3 protein is CASSLQGSRETQYF. The CDR3 nucleotides read TGTGCCAGCAGTTTACAGGGTAGTAGAGAGACCCAGTACTTC.

The rearrangement joins TRBV5-1 to TRBJ1-2, with a possible D match to TRBD1 (6 bases). Germline V gene lookup returns CDR1 SGHRS and CDR2 YFSETQ. The CDR3 has 14 amino acids. Trimming took 1 base from V and 6 from J, leaving 13 bases between them. In DNA, the CDR3 is TGCGCCAGCAGCTTGTTAGGGGGAAAGGATGGCTACACCTTC. This encodes CASSLLGGKDGYTF.

This clonotype was recorded a few times. The chain joins TRBV24-1 to TRBJ2-2; D is unclear. The CDR3 spans 15 residues. V lost 4 bases and J lost 0, with 8 bases in between. Germline CDR1 reads KGHDR; CDR2 reads SFDVKD. CDR3 sequence: CATSDPGTNTGELFF. The CDR3 coding sequence is TGTGCCACCAGTGACCCAGGAACGAACACCGGGGAGCTGTTTTTT.

At least ten counts were recorded for this clonotype. The chain carries TRBV29-1 and TRBJ2-1; D unresolved. The V gene's germline CDR1 is SQVTM and CDR2 ANQGSEA. Trimming took 6 bases from V and 3 from J, leaving 15 bases between them. This CDR3 contains 14 residues. The CDR3 spells CSVDLLAGYNEQFF. In nucleotides, the CDR3 is TGCAGCGTCGATCTATTGGCAGGCTACAATGAGCAGTTCTTC.

This chain uses TRBV20-1 with TRBJ2-7; 9 bases align to TRBD2. The CDR3 contains 15 residues. V lost 5 bases, J lost 5 bases, and 13 bases stayed unmatched. Germline lookup yields CDR1 DFQATT and CDR2 SNEGSKA (reference sequence). The CDR3 loop reads CSAHLLAGLFHEQYF. For the CDR3, the DNA is TGCAGTGCTCACCTCCTAGCGGGGCTTTTCCACGAGCAGTACTTC.

This sequence joins TRBV5-1 and TRBJ2-3; possible D gene TRBD2, 6 bases. The germline V gene encodes CDR1 SGHRS and CDR2 YFSETQ. V was trimmed by 3 bases and J by 4 bases, leaving 18 bases between them. The CDR3 is 16 residues long. CDR3 sequence (DNA): TGCGCCAGCAGCTCCCGACTAGACGGCGGCGCAGATACGCAGTATTTT. Its protein product is CASSSRLDGGADTQYF.

This clonotype was counted a few times. The J gene is TRBJ1-1, the V gene TRBV12-3 or TRBV12-4; D might be TRBD1 (5 bases). CDR3 length equals 16 residues. V was cut by 3 bases and J by 1 base, with 15 bases left in between. The DNA of the CDR3 is TGTGCCAGCAGTTTTCGTGGCAGGGCTCCGAACACTGAAGCTTTCTTT. This codes for CASSFRGRAPNTEAFF.

This clonotype has only a few counts. The chain employs TRBV7-9 and TRBJ1-5; perhaps TRBD1 as D (6 bases). The CDR3 consists of 12 residues. Trimming cost V 8 bases and J 6 bases, with 11 bases left between them. CDR1 is SEHNR and CDR2 is FQNEAQ in the germline V gene (reference sequence). CDR3 sequence reads: CASGRGGQPQHF. CDR3 bases: TGTGCCAGCGGGAGGGGGGGTCAGCCCCAGCATTTT.

V gene TRBV5-1 combines with J gene TRBJ1-1; tentative D call: TRBD1 (6 bases). Germline-derived CDR1 and CDR2 are SGHRS and YFSETQ. The CDR3 is 14 amino acids. The V gene lost 4 bases and the J gene lost 2 bases, with 12 bases spanning the gap. In nucleotides, the CDR3 is TGCGCCAGCAGCAGTACAGGGCACAACACTGAAGCTTTCTTT. The encoded protein is CASSSTGHNTEAFF.

This chain uses TRBV9 with TRBJ1-2; D gene uncertain. The V gene lost 0 bases and the J gene lost 10 bases, with 13 bases spanning the gap. Germline V gene lookup returns CDR1 SGDLS and CDR2 YYNGEE. The length of the CDR3 is 13 residues. Written as DNA, the CDR3 is TGTGCCAGCAGCGTAGGAGGCAGGCAGGCCTACACCTTC. Translating it yields CASSVGGRQAYTF.

The chain employs TRBV11-1 and TRBJ2-6; 7 bases are a match to TRBD1. V trimming: 4 bases; J trimming: 0 bases; junction bases outside the gene matches: 9. CDR3 length: 18 residues. Germline values: CDR1 SGHAT, CDR2 FQDESV (reference sequence). The CDR3 reads CASSSRQGRLSGANVLTF. The DNA for the CDR3 is TGTGCCAGCAGCTCCCGACAGGGAAGACTCTCTGGGGCCAACGTCCTGACTTTC.

The chain carries TRBV5-1 and TRBJ2-1; the match to TRBD2 covers 13 bases. The length of the CDR3 is 15 residues. Germline V gives CDR1 SGHRS, CDR2 YFSETQ. The V segment lost 4 bases and the J segment 7 bases; nucleotides outside the gene matches: 5. CDR3 protein: CASSPGLAGLNEQFF. DNA of the CDR3: TGCGCCAGCAGCCCGGGACTAGCGGGGTTAAATGAGCAGTTCTTC.

The V call is TRBV5-1, the J call TRBJ2-7; D gene unclear. The germline CDR1 and CDR2 sequences are SGHRS and YFSETQ. This CDR3 comprises 12 residues. V was clipped by 5 bases and J by 7 bases, with 13 bases between them. DNA of the CDR3: TGCGCCAGCAGGCAGGACGCGAGGGAGCAGTACTTC. Its translation is CASRQDAREQYF.

The chain has TRBV7-9 and TRBJ2-2; 7 nucleotides align to TRBD1. This CDR3 is 16 amino acids long. CDR1 and CDR2 (germline): SEHNR, FQNEAQ (reference sequence). V lost 5 bases to trimming and J lost 3 bases; unmatched junction nucleotides: 9. The CDR3: CASSPDRVEDTGELFF. CDR3 coding DNA: TGTGCCAGCAGCCCAGACAGGGTAGAGGACACCGGGGAGCTGTTTTTT.

In its sample, this clonotype was seen once. This rearrangement joins TRBV27 to TRBJ1-5; 7 bases are a match to TRBD1. Germline V lookup: CDR1 MNHEY, CDR2 SMNVEV (reference sequence). The CDR3 has 15 residues. V lost 4 bases to trimming and J lost 7 bases; unmatched junction nucleotides: 10. The CDR3 sequence: CASSSRQGAVQPQHF. CDR3 nucleotide sequence: TGTGCCAGCAGTTCTAGACAGGGCGCGGTGCAGCCCCAGCATTTT.